Listed below are T cell receptor beta chains from one sample, sequenced in a study of OX40 agonist ivuxolimab in advanced cancers. Produced via immunoSEQ multiplex PCR; TCRdb's table is partial and in-frame only. This table has tens of thousands of clones, roughly nine tenths appearing once. The material sequenced was CD4+ or CD8+ T cells sorted from blood, taken in a trial of the OX40 agonist ivuxolimab. The receptors originated from an adult with an advanced solid tumor such as melanoma, head and neck, liver or kidney cancer. The CDR3 runs from the conserved cysteine through the conserved F or W. A D gene is named only where the DNA matches it firmly. Rows give clone size only sometimes, using once, few, many, or a class for an expanded clone.

>NA|TRBV19|TRBJ1-1|NA
TGTGCCAGTAGTATCTCCGTGAACACTGAAGCTTTCTTT
CASSISVNTEAFF
>once|TRBV5-4|TRBJ2-7|NA
TGTGCCAGCAGCTTGCGGGGGAACTCCTACGAGCAGTACTTC
CASSLRGNSYEQYF
>NA|TRBV27|TRBJ2-1|NA
TGTGCCAGCAGTTTAGCAGGGCAACCCTACAATGAGCAGTTCTTC
CASSLAGQPYNEQFF
>NA|TRBV27|TRBJ2-6|NA
TGTGCCAGCAGTAGTTCTGGGGCCAACGTCCTGACTTTC
CASSSSGANVLTF
>NA|TRBV6-5|TRBJ2-7|NA
TGTGCCAGCAGTTACGCCGACACGGAGGCCTCCTACGAGCAGTACTTC
CASSYADTEASYEQYF
>once|TRBV9|TRBJ2-3|TRBD1
TGTGCCAGCAGCGGAAAAATGGACAGGGGGAGCGCAGATACGCAGTATTTT
CASSGKMDRGSADTQYF
>NA|TRBV11-3|TRBJ2-7|NA
TGTGCCAGCAGCTTATCGACCCGACCTACCTACGAGCAGTACTTC
CASSLSTRPTYEQYF
>NA|TRBV7-8|TRBJ2-7|TRBD2
TGTGCCAGCACCCCGGGAGGGAGCTACGAGCAGTACTTC
CASTPGGSYEQYF
>NA|TRBV19|TRBJ2-7|NA
TGTGCCAGTAGTATAGCGGGATCCGTTTACGAGCAGTACTTC
CASSIAGSVYEQYF
>NA|TRBV7-6|TRBJ2-1|NA
TGTGCCAGCAGCTTATCGACTGGGAATGAGCAGTTCTTC
CASSLSTGNEQFF
>NA|TRBV5-4|TRBJ2-1|TRBD2
TGTGCCAGCGGAAAGAAACCTAGCGGGTCTTACAATGAGCAGTTCTTC
CASGKKPSGSYNEQFF
>NA|TRBV4-1|TRBJ2-1|TRBD2
TGCGCCAGCAGCCAGGGTCCTAGCGGGAGTCAGAGTGAGCAGTTCTTC
CASSQGPSGSQSEQFF
>NA|TRBV27|TRBJ1-1|NA
TGTGCCAGCAGTACGTCAGGGGATACTGAAGCTTTCTTT
CASSTSGDTEAFF
>NA|TRBV28|TRBJ2-2|TRBD2
TGTGCCAGCAGTCCCTTAGATCGCGGGAGGGCCGTTGGGGAGCTGTTTTTT
CASSPLDRGRAVGELFF
>NA|TRBV27|TRBJ1-5|NA
TGTGCCAGCAGTCCTATACGTAGAGGACAGCCCCAGCATTTT
CASSPIRRGQPQHF
>few|TRBV19|TRBJ2-1|TRBD1
TGTGCCAGTAGTATGGGACAGTTATACAATGAGCAGTTCTTC
CASSMGQLYNEQFF
>NA|TRBV7-9|TRBJ2-3|NA
TGTGCCAGCAGCCCCCGTCATGGGTCTCTCACAGATACGCAGTATTTT
CASSPRHGSLTDTQYF